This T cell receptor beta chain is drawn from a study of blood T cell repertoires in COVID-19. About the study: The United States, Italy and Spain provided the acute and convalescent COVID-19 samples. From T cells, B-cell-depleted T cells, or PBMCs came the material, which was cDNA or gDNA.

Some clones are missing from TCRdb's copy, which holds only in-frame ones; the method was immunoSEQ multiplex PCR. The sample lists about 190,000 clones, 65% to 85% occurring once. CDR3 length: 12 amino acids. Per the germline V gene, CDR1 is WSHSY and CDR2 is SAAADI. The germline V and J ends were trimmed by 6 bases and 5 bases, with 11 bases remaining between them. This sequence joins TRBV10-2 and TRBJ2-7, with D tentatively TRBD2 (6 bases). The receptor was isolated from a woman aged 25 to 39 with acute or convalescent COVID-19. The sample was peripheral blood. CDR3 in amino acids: CASREGGDEQYF. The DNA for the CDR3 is TGCGCCAGCAGGGAGGGCGGGGACGAGCAGTACTTC.